This entry features one T cell receptor (beta chain) sequence. These data are taken from a study of blood T cell repertoires in COVID-19. Looking at the study overall: COVID-19 samples, acute and convalescent, were from the United States, Italy and Spain. Sample material is recorded as cDNA or gDNA derived from T cells, B-cell-depleted T cells, or PBMCs.

Per the original data handling: Reference gene primers were amplified, and this amplification served to estimate nucleated cell counts. The assay was immunoSEQ multiplex PCR, and TCRdb's table has in-frame clones only and misses some. For V, J and clone size, that table is used; D and trimming come from the DNA. The table includes approximately 500,000 clones, approximately 85% detected once. Germline CDR1 and CDR2: SGHAT and FQNNGV. The germline V and J ends were trimmed by 5 bases and 1 base, with 11 bases remaining between them. This CDR3 has 14 residues. This chain uses TRBV11-2 with TRBJ1-1; D unclear. The sequenced material came from peripheral blood. This TCR was sampled from a human donor in a cohort sampled during active COVID-19. The CDR3 is CASSADSRNTEAFF. CDR3 sequence (DNA): TGTGCCAGCAGCGCGGACTCTCGGAACACTGAAGCTTTCTTT.